The clone carrying this TCR beta chain appeared many times. These data originate in a study of human T cells and chemical hapten exposure. Documented time point: patch test 2, 6 weeks after DPC sensitization. Treatment of the sample: therapeutic diphenylcyclopropenone sensitization with weekly scalp DPC. Each donor was an alopecia patient between 18 and 70 years of age who qualified for DPC. One entry per CDR3 protein results from TCRdb running MiXCR on the RACE reads. Of some 80,000 distinct CDR3 sequences in the sample, about 10% were seen once. The TCR comes from a woman aged 25 to 39 with alopecia areata. Some clones in this sample may be carry-over from other donors' samples. The starting material was whole blood, obtained in connection with sensitization to the hapten diphenylcyclopropenone (DPC).

The CDR3 bases are TGTGCCAGTCTCGGACAGTTGAACACTGAAGCTTTCTTT. Its translation: CASLGQLNTEAFF. The chain combines TRBV18 with TRBJ1-1; D is perhaps TRBD1 (6 bases). V lost 9 bases and J lost 0, with 11 bases in between. Germline CDR1 and CDR2: KGHSH and LQKENI. This CDR3 region has 13 residues. Combining the CDR3 with reference TRBV18 and TRBJ1-1 gives the whole variable domain NAGVMQNPRHLVRRRGQEARLRCSPMKGHSHVYWYRQLPEEGLKFMVYLQKENIIDESGMPKERFSAEFPKEGPSILRIQQVVRGDSAAYFCASLGQLNTEAFFGQGTRLTVV.